The clone carrying this T cell receptor beta chain was observed many times. This sample is drawn from a study of CD8 T cells in ankylosing spondylitis. Germline CDR1 is SGDLS and CDR2 is YYNGEE. The CDR3 spans 14 residues. V was pared by 4 bases and J by 7 bases, with 8 bases of the junction left unmatched. TCRdb itself ran the 5' RACE reads through MiXCR, one entry per CDR3 protein. The table records around 30,000 distinct CDR3 sequences, roughly 5% of them present only once. The receptor's source is a female donor with ankylosing spondylitis or in good health (not recorded which). J is TRBJ1-2 and V is TRBV9; 9 bases are a match to TRBD1. Sequencing was done on a sample of blood, either unsorted or a sorted T cell fraction (not recorded which). CDR3 amino acids: CASSPQSDRGGYTF. The CDR3 region has the DNA TGTGCCAGCAGCCCCCAATCGGACAGGGGTGGCTACACCTTC.